Following are 28 T cell receptor beta chains from one sample sequenced in a study of T cell responses to AZD1222 COVID-19 vaccine. Sequenced by immunoSEQ multiplex PCR; TCRdb stores in-frame clones only, minus some. The top ten hold about 8% of the sample, which has tens of thousands of clones, 80% to 95% seen once. Source: peripheral blood, taken 28 days after the second AZD1222 dose. The receptors come from an adult who received the AZD1222 COVID-19 vaccine.

The J gene is TRBJ2-7, the V gene TRBV2; D could derive from TRBD1 or TRBD2 (7 bases each). Germline V gene data show CDR1 as SNHLY and CDR2 as FYNNEI. V was pared by 2 bases and J by 3 bases, with 11 bases between. The CDR3 has 14 residues. This chain's CDR3 is CASSERRGGYEQYF. In DNA form, the CDR3 reads TGTGCCAGCAGTGAACGCAGGGGGGGCTACGAGCAGTACTTC.

The V and J genes are TRBV4-2 and TRBJ1-3; D uncertain. The germline V gene encodes CDR1 LGHNA and CDR2 YNFKEQ. The CDR3 totals 16 residues. Trimming shortened V by 3 bases and J by 4 bases, and 16 bases separated the two germline ends. CDR3 region: CASSQSTGEFGNTIYF. Here the CDR3 DNA reads TGTGCCAGCAGCCAGTCTACGGGAGAGTTCGGAAACACCATATATTTT.

CDR3 residues: CASSSGQGGYGYTF. The CDR3 region has the DNA TGTGCCAGCAGTTCCGGACAGGGTGGCTATGGCTACACCTTC. This rearrangement joins TRBV28 to TRBJ1-2; 8 positions agree with TRBD1. Germline CDR1 reads MDHEN; CDR2 reads SYDVKM. V dropped 4 bases and J dropped 4; count of bases not matched to a gene: 5. This CDR3 has 14 amino acids.

The chain joins TRBV5-1 to TRBJ2-3; D unclear. Germline V gene data show CDR1 as SGHRS and CDR2 as YFSETQ. The CDR3 has 11 amino acids. The V end was cut by 0 bases, the J end by 7 bases, with 3 bases between. CDR3 amino acids: CASSLAYTQYF. DNA for the CDR3: TGCGCCAGCAGCTTGGCCTATACGCAGTATTTT.

This chain joins TRBV24-1 and TRBJ2-2; perhaps TRBD1 as D (6 bases). Trimming pared 2 bases from V and 7 bases from J, leaving 13 bases between. The CDR3 has 15 amino acids. The germline CDR1 and CDR2 sequences are KGHDR and SFDVKD. CDR3 sequence reads: CATSDSAGADGELFF. CDR3 in DNA: TGTGCCACCAGTGATTCGGCAGGGGCTGACGGGGAGCTGTTTTTT.

This chain links TRBV11-2 with TRBJ2-3; possible D gene TRBD1, 6 bases. CDR3 size: 16 residues. CDR1 is SGHAT, CDR2 FQNNGV, per germline. V shed 5 bases and J shed 0 bases, with 15 bases lying between them. The CDR3 loop reads CASSREQGSSTDTQYF. CDR3 DNA: TGTGCCAGCAGCAGAGAACAGGGATCTAGCACAGATACGCAGTATTTT.

The rearrangement links TRBV10-3 to TRBJ2-7, with 7 bases lining up with TRBD2. V lost 2 bases and J lost 2; bases outside the gene matches: 6. Germline CDR1 and CDR2: ENHRY and SYGVKD. The CDR3 spans 15 residues. The CDR3 here is CAISEGLGSAYEQYF. CDR3 DNA sequence: TGTGCCATCAGTGAGGGACTAGGGTCTGCCTACGAGCAGTACTTC.

This clone was found once. This rearrangement joins TRBV28 to TRBJ2-7, with D perhaps TRBD1 (5 bases). Germline CDR1 reads MDHEN; CDR2 reads SYDVKM. V was pared by 4 bases and J by 2 bases, with 15 bases between. The CDR3 extends over 15 amino acids. The CDR3 nucleotides read TGTGCCAGCAGTTCAACAGGAGAGCACCCCTACGAGCAGTACTTC. Translating gives CASSSTGEHPYEQYF.

The rearrangement links TRBV7-9 to TRBJ2-1; 16 bases agree with TRBD2. The V gene's germline CDR1 is SEHNR and CDR2 FQNEAQ (reference sequence). J gave up 8 bases and V 4 bases, and 14 bases lay outside the gene matches. This CDR3 spans 19 amino acids. DNA of the CDR3: TGTGCCAGCAGCTCCCGGGCCCCGGGACTAGCGGGAGGGCCTGATGAGCAGTTCTTC. Protein product: CASSSRAPGLAGGPDEQFF.

The V gene is TRBV14, the J gene TRBJ2-5; 14 positions agree with TRBD2. Germline V CDR1 and CDR2: SGHDN, FVKESK. This CDR3 is built from 17 residues. V lost 1 base to trimming and J lost 5 bases; unmatched junction nucleotides: 6. CDR3 residues: CASSQGLAGGISETQYF. The DNA for the CDR3 is TGTGCCAGCAGCCAAGGACTAGCGGGAGGGATTTCGGAGACCCAGTACTTC.

The rearrangement uses TRBV4-2 and TRBJ1-1; D is possibly TRBD1 (6 bases). The V end was cut by 4 bases, the J end by 1 base, with 7 bases between. This CDR3 spans 13 amino acids. CDR1 and CDR2 (germline): LGHNA, YNFKEQ. The CDR3 DNA is TGTGCCAGCAGCCGGACAGAGAACACTGAAGCTTTCTTT. Protein: CASSRTENTEAFF.

The genes are TRBV19 and TRBJ2-5; 8 bases are shared with TRBD2. J lost 3 bases, V lost 6 bases, and 9 bases had no gene match. CDR3 length: 15 residues. Germline V gene lookup returns CDR1 LNHDA and CDR2 SQIVND (reference sequence). The CDR3 loop reads CASSTSGTREETQYF. Here the CDR3 DNA reads TGTGCCAGTAGCACCTCCGGGACTAGAGAAGAGACCCAGTACTTC.

The chain employs TRBV28 and TRBJ1-3, with D perhaps TRBD1 (5 bases). Germline assignment: CDR1 MDHEN and CDR2 SYDVKM. V lost 2 bases, J lost 0 bases, and 11 bases lay in between. The CDR3 runs to 16 residues. The CDR3 nucleotides read TGTGCCAGCAGTTTAAGCCCGGGGCTCTCTGGAAACACCATATATTTT. Translated: CASSLSPGLSGNTIYF.

This clone was counted once. J is TRBJ1-3 and V is TRBV3-1 (or the pseudogene TRBV3-2); 9 positions match TRBD1. The CDR3 is 16 residues long. V was pared by 2 bases and J by 2 bases, with 4 bases of the junction left unmatched. The germline V gene has CDR1 LGHDT and CDR2 YNNKEL (reference sequence). The CDR3 here is CASSQPQGATGNTIYF. The CDR3 region has the DNA TGTGCCAGCAGCCAACCACAGGGGGCCACTGGAAACACCATATATTTT.

The chain has TRBV28 and TRBJ1-4, with a tentative D call TRBD1 (6 bases). From germline, CDR1 is MDHEN and CDR2 SYDVKM. The CDR3 length is 15 residues. V was shortened by 4 bases and J by 7 bases, with 16 bases between the two germline ends. The CDR3 DNA is TGTGCCAGCAGTTCACCCCCCAGGGGAGGTGAAAAACTGTTTTTT. Translation: CASSSPPRGGEKLFF.

This chain joins TRBV29-1 and TRBJ1-1, with D possibly being TRBD1 (6 bases). Germline CDR1 reads SQVTM; CDR2 reads ANQGSEA. This CDR3 contains 13 residues. V was shortened by 7 bases and J by 2 bases, with 14 bases between the two germline ends. DNA for the CDR3: TGCAGCGCCCACGGGACAATTAACACTGAAGCTTTCTTT. It is translated as CSAHGTINTEAFF. The full variable domain, in which reference TRBV29-1 and TRBJ1-1 provide the parts outside the CDR3, is SAVISQKPSRDICQRGTSLTIQCQVDSQVTMMFWYRQQPGQSLTLIATANQGSEATYESGFVIDKFPISRPNLTFSTLTVSNMSPEDSSIYLCSAHGTINTEAFFGQGTRLTVV.

The chain recombines TRBV5-1 with TRBJ1-1; D is unresolved. Germline CDR1 is SGHRS and CDR2 is YFSETQ. V was shortened by 4 bases and J by 2 bases, with 12 bases between the two germline ends. CDR3 length equals 14 residues. CDR3 coding DNA: TGCGCCAGCAGCCTGTCCTCGGTTAACACTGAAGCTTTCTTT. Protein sequence: CASSLSSVNTEAFF.

The chain employs TRBV18 and TRBJ2-4; TRBD1 is a possible D gene (6 bases). CDR3 length: 18 amino acids. The V end lost 0 bases, the J end lost 0 bases, and 15 bases lay between the germline ends. Germline V gene data show CDR1 as KGHSH and CDR2 as LQKENI. The CDR3 DNA reads TGTGCCAGCTCACCACCGGTCGGGACAACCCTAGCCAAAAACATTCAGTACTTC. It specifies CASSPPVGTTLAKNIQYF. Full variable domain (rest looked up from reference TRBV18 and TRBJ2-4): NAGVMQNPRHLVRRRGQEARLRCSPMKGHSHVYWYRQLPEEGLKFMVYLQKENIIDESGMPKERFSAEFPKEGPSILRIQQVVRGDSAAYFCASSPPVGTTLAKNIQYFGAGTRLSVL.

The chain carries TRBV5-1 and TRBJ2-3, with 14 positions matching TRBD2. V lost 0 bases to trimming and J lost 5 bases; unmatched junction nucleotides: 5. From germline, CDR1 is SGHRS and CDR2 YFSETQ. This CDR3 is built from 17 residues. The CDR3 loop reads CASSLETSGRAGDTQYF. For the CDR3, the DNA is TGCGCCAGCAGCTTGGAGACTAGCGGGAGGGCCGGAGATACGCAGTATTTT.

The rearrangement links TRBV28 to TRBJ1-1; unclear D gene. The CDR3 spans 13 residues. Germline assignment: CDR1 MDHEN and CDR2 SYDVKM. Trimming cost V 2 bases and J 6 bases, with 10 bases left between them. In DNA form, the CDR3 reads TGTGCCAGCAGTTTACTGGGAACGCCTGAAGCTTTCTTT. The encoded protein is CASSLLGTPEAFF.

This rearrangement joins TRBV13 to TRBJ2-1; D is unresolved. V lost 0 bases, J lost 3 bases, and 6 bases lay in between. The CDR3 is made up of 14 amino acids. Germline V gene sequence: CDR1 PRHDT, CDR2 FYEKMQ (reference sequence). CDR3 region: CASSLGEDYNEQFF. The CDR3 bases are TGTGCCAGCAGCTTAGGCGAGGACTACAATGAGCAGTTCTTC.

Remarks on this clone: A junction end diverges from the germline sequence, so it may reflect a read error. This chain joins TRBV18 and TRBJ1-3; D not certain. This CDR3 has 13 amino acids. Germline V lookup: CDR1 KGHSH, CDR2 LQKENI. The CDR3 reads CASSPGNGDTIYF. CDR3 bases: TGTGCCAGCTCACCCGGGAATGGAGACACCATATATTTT.

This clone was recorded only once. The rearrangement joins TRBV30 to TRBJ2-6; perhaps TRBD2 as D (5 bases). The length of the CDR3 is 16 residues. CDR1 is GTSNPN, CDR2 SVGIG, per germline (reference sequence). The germline V and J ends were trimmed by 0 bases and 0 bases, with 9 bases remaining between them. CDR3 sequence (DNA): TGTGCCTGGAGTGTACGGAGGTTCTCTGGGGCCAACGTCCTGACTTTC. This sequence encodes CAWSVRRFSGANVLTF.

V gene TRBV4-1 combines with J gene TRBJ2-7, with TRBD2 identical over 10 bases. V shed 3 bases, J shed 0 bases, and the junction held 5 bases outside the gene matches. Per germline, CDR1 MGHRA and CDR2 YSYEKL. The CDR3 loop spans 16 amino acids. The CDR3 sequence: CASSHVGLAVSYEQYF. CDR3 bases: TGCGCCAGCAGCCACGTAGGACTAGCGGTCTCCTACGAGCAGTACTTC.

The chain joins TRBV7-6 to TRBJ2-1, with TRBD1 matching 7 bases. Germline lookup yields CDR1 SGHVS and CDR2 FNYEAQ. J was trimmed by 9 bases and V by 5 bases; bases with no gene match: 7. The CDR3 totals 13 residues. The DNA of the CDR3 is TGTGCCAGCAGCGTCTCCGGGACAGCTGAGCAGTTCTTC. It is translated as CASSVSGTAEQFF.

The chain recombines TRBV29-1 with TRBJ1-2; TRBD1 aligns across 10 bases. Trimming removed 5 bases from V and 6 bases from J; junction bases left unmatched: 3. This CDR3 region has 12 residues. Germline values: CDR1 SQVTM, CDR2 ANQGSEA. Here the CDR3 DNA reads TGCAGCGTTACCGGGACAGGGGATGGCTACACCTTC. Protein: CSVTGTGDGYTF.

This rearrangement joins TRBV5-1 to TRBJ2-2; 11 nucleotides agree with TRBD2. The CDR3 extends over 16 amino acids. V dropped 4 bases and J dropped 9; count of bases not matched to a gene: 11. Germline lookup yields CDR1 SGHRS and CDR2 YFSETQ. The CDR3 DNA reads TGCGCCAGCAGCCTTAGCGGGAGGGCTAGCCCTCGGGAGCTGTTTTTT. Residues: CASSLSGRASPRELFF.

The chain recombines TRBV6-5 with TRBJ2-5, with D possibly matching TRBD1 (5 bases). Germline CDR1 is MNHEY and CDR2 is SVGAGI. This CDR3 comprises 14 residues. V was pared by 5 bases and J by 5 bases, with 15 bases between. CDR3 amino acids: CASSRGQVRETQYF. CDR3 DNA sequence: TGTGCCAGCAGTCGAGGACAAGTGCGGGAGACCCAGTACTTC.